The T cell receptor (beta chain) described here comes from a study of identical twins. The CDR3 sequence is 18 residues long. Trimming stripped 1 base from V and 0 bases from J, with 16 bases between. From germline, CDR1 is LGHNA and CDR2 YNFKEQ. A word on this clonotype: As yet, its antigen is unknown.

Findings of the study overall: The study found excess low generation probability among twin-shared out-of-frame alpha sequences.

Using its own MiXCR run on the 5' RACE reads, TCRdb lists one record per CDR3 protein. The data hold 520,000 or so distinct CDR3 sequences, with approximately 22% observed a single time. Another study also made use of these data, one on T cells expressing NK-cell markers. That report adds: For several donors, the dominant NKG2C+ clonotypes made up about 1.0-8% of their CD8+ T cells.

This TCR came from a woman aged 18-35 years in good health. Sequencing was done on a sample of CD4+ T cells sorted from blood. The chain employs TRBV4-2 and TRBJ1-3; no reliable D call. The CDR3 DNA sequence: TGTGCCAGCAGCCAAGCACTGGATAGCCAAAACTCTGGAAACACCATATATTTT. Its protein is CASSQALDSQNSGNTIYF.